A single sample gave rise to the 9 T cell receptor beta chains below, sequenced in a study of T cell repertoires in cytomegalovirus infection. MiXCR, run by TCRdb on the reads, gives a single entry per CDR3 protein. Of about 920,000 distinct CDR3 sequences listed, around 31% are singletons. Antigens for these TCRs are unknown. The sample in question was cultured CD8+ T cells from PBMCs, obtained from culture after CMV antigen stimulation. The origin of the receptors is a human donor in good health (CMV status not recorded). Some clones in this sample may be carry-over from other donors' samples.

The chain carries TRBV27 and TRBJ2-5; the D gene is possibly TRBD2 (6 bases). Germline V gene lookup returns CDR1 MNHEY and CDR2 SMNVEV (reference sequence). The V and J ends lost 3 bases and 12 bases respectively, with 26 bases between them. The CDR3 loop spans 16 amino acids. In DNA form, the CDR3 reads TGTGCCAGCAGTTTGGCAGGGTTGCGACCTGGGACTGATAAGTACTTC. Its protein product is CASSLAGLRPGTDKYF.

This rearrangement joins TRBV6-5 to TRBJ1-2, with D possibly matching TRBD1 (5 bases). V lost 2 bases and J lost 7, with 11 bases in between. This CDR3 has 13 residues. Germline-derived CDR1 and CDR2 are MNHEY and SVGAGI. In DNA, the CDR3 is TGTGCCAGCAGTTACGTAGGGCAGGGTGGCTACACCTTC. This translates into CASSYVGQGGYTF.

The genes are TRBV19 and TRBJ1-5; D ambiguous. Looked up from germline, CDR1 is LNHDA and CDR2 is SQIVND (reference sequence). V lost 3 bases and J lost 0, with 9 bases in between. The CDR3 has 15 residues. In nucleotides, the CDR3 is TGTGCCAGTAGTATTCAAGGGTTTAGCAATCAGCCCCAGCATTTT. Protein: CASSIQGFSNQPQHF.

This clonotype was detected many times. The chain is built from TRBV27 and TRBJ1-2; D may be TRBD1 (6 bases). V dropped 4 bases and J dropped 1 base, with 13 bases sitting between them. Germline assignment: CDR1 MNHEY and CDR2 SMNVEV (reference sequence). This CDR3 is built from 15 residues. The CDR3 nucleotides are TGTGCCAGCAGTTCGCGGACAGTTGATAACTATGGCTACACCTTC. Translated: CASSSRTVDNYGYTF.

Note on this clonotype: Germline and junction disagree at one end, which may indicate a read error. The chain joins TRBV7-2 to TRBJ2-1; 8 nucleotides match TRBD2. Germline-derived CDR1 and CDR2 are SGHTA and FQGNSA. This CDR3 is 17 amino acids long. The CDR3, as DNA: TGTGTCAGCAGCTTAGACCCGGGACTAGTCGCCTACAATGTGCAGTTCTTC. It translates to CVSSLDPGLVAYNVQFF. The full variable domain, its missing parts supplied by reference TRBV7-2 and TRBJ2-1, is GAGVSQSPSNKVTEKGKDVELRCDPISGHTALYWYRQSLGQGLEFLIYFQGNSAPDKSGLPSDRFSAERTGGSVSTLTIQRTQQEDSAVYLCVSSLDPGLVAYNVQFFGPGTRLTVL.

This clonotype has just a few counts. This chain uses TRBV12-3 or TRBV12-4 with TRBJ2-3, with D tentatively TRBD1 (6 bases). The CDR3 runs 14 residues. The V and J ends lost 6 bases and 2 bases respectively, with 12 bases between them. The CDR3 DNA reads TGTGCCAGCAGCCCCGGACAGATCACAGATACGCAGTATTTT. Translation: CASSPGQITDTQYF.

Regarding this clonotype: The junction departs from the called germline gene at one end, perhaps through a read error. The chain links TRBV5-3 to TRBJ1-3; the D is unclear. TRBV5-3 is labeled an ORF, and its function is uncertain. This CDR3 is built from 17 residues. Here the CDR3 reads CASSLDGGSFQGNTIYF. CDR3 coding DNA: TGTGCCAGCAGCTTGGACGGAGGGTCTTTTCAAGGAAACACCATATATTTT.

The chain employs TRBV6-6 and TRBJ1-2, with D unclear. Trimming took 2 bases from V and 8 from J, leaving 9 bases between them. The CDR3 covers 12 residues. Germline values: CDR1 MNHNY, CDR2 SVGAGI (reference sequence). The CDR3 here is CASSYAFEGYTF. The DNA for the CDR3 is TGTGCCAGCAGTTACGCTTTTGAAGGCTACACCTTC.

V gene TRBV10-3 combines with J gene TRBJ1-2, with TRBD1 identical over 7 bases. V was clipped by 9 bases and J by 0 bases; unmatched bases: 10. In germline, CDR1 is ENHRY, CDR2 SYGVKD. The CDR3 is made up of 15 amino acids. The CDR3 sequence is CAMKTGSPANYGYTF. CDR3 in DNA: TGTGCCATGAAGACAGGGTCCCCTGCTAACTATGGCTACACCTTC.